Below, 10 T cell receptor beta chains from the same sample are listed, as sequenced in a study of cytotoxic CD8 clonotypes in ibrutinib-treated CLL. The assay was immunoSEQ multiplex PCR, and TCRdb's table has in-frame clones only and misses some. The table records over 250,000 clones, roughly four fifths of them present only once. Sequenced here: PBMCs, sampled at disease progression, from a patient treated with ibrutinib. The origin of the receptors is a human donor with chronic lymphocytic leukemia.

V and J are TRBV25-1 and TRBJ2-5; D remains unclear. V dropped 6 bases and J dropped 1 base, with 9 bases sitting between them. The CDR3 runs to 13 residues. Germline V gene data show CDR1 as MGHDK and CDR2 as SYGVNS. The CDR3 sequence: CASRSTTQETQYF. For the CDR3, the DNA is TGTGCCAGCAGGAGTACCACCCAAGAGACCCAGTACTTC.

This clone has just a few counts. The chain uses TRBV27 and TRBJ1-2; 7 bases fit TRBD1. The CDR3 covers 13 residues. J lost 2 bases, V lost 6 bases, and 3 bases had no gene match. Germline-derived CDR1 and CDR2 are MNHEY and SMNVEV (reference sequence). The CDR3 protein is CASRMGQNYGYTF. The CDR3 DNA sequence: TGTGCCAGCAGGATGGGACAGAACTATGGCTACACCTTC.

In its sample, this clone was seen a few times. The CDR3 nucleotides read TGTGCCAGCAGTTACGGGCGCATCCACGGGGAGCTGTTTTTT. Translation gives CASSYGRIHGELFF. The chain employs TRBV6-5 and TRBJ2-2, with D unresolved. CDR1 and CDR2 (germline): MNHEY, SVGAGI. This CDR3 contains 14 residues. Deletions cut 2 bases from V and 7 bases from J, with 11 bases between.

The chain combines TRBV5-1 with TRBJ1-1; TRBD1 aligns across 9 bases. Trimming took 3 bases from V and 5 from J; bases not matched to a gene: 5. The CDR3 sequence is 14 residues long. CDR1 and CDR2 from the germline V gene are SGHRS and YFSETQ. The CDR3 DNA follows: TGCGCCAGCAGCTGGGGACAGGGAGGAACTGAAGCTTTCTTT. Its translation: CASSWGQGGTEAFF.

The chain has TRBV7-6 and TRBJ2-2; D is unclear. The CDR3 runs to 16 residues. Germline V gene lookup returns CDR1 SGHVS and CDR2 FNYEAQ. Trimming left V 2 bases short and J 0 bases short, with 10 bases between. The CDR3 nucleotides read TGTGCCAGCAGCTTATTGGCTAAAACGAACACCGGGGAGCTGTTTTTT. Its translation is CASSLLAKTNTGELFF.

This chain connects TRBV19 to TRBJ2-7, with D possibly TRBD1 on 6 matching bases. V was trimmed by 5 bases and J by 5 bases, leaving 19 bases between them. The length of the CDR3 is 15 residues. Germline V lookup: CDR1 LNHDA, CDR2 SQIVND (reference sequence). The CDR3 is CASSAYGTHADEQYF. The CDR3 nucleotides read TGTGCCAGTAGTGCCTACGGGACACACGCCGACGAGCAGTACTTC.

The chain recombines TRBV28 with TRBJ2-7; TRBD2 matches at 8 bases. Germline assignment: CDR1 MDHEN and CDR2 SYDVKM. The V and J ends lost 3 bases and 4 bases, in that order; junction bases with no gene match: 23. The CDR3 spans 20 residues. CDR3 amino acids: CASSFPRLAGSVYNFYEQYF. CDR3 sequence (DNA): TGTGCCAGCAGTTTCCCCCGGTTAGCGGGGTCAGTTTACAACTTTTACGAGCAGTACTTC.

The J gene is TRBJ2-7, the V gene TRBV6-5; tentatively, D is TRBD1 (5 bases). With 7 bases removed from V and 3 bases from J, the gap between germline ends came to 16 bases. Per germline, CDR1 MNHEY and CDR2 SVGAGI. This CDR3 has 14 residues. DNA of the CDR3: TGTGCCAGCAATCAGGGTAGGCTGGTCTACGAGCAGTACTTC. Translating gives CASNQGRLVYEQYF.

The rearrangement joins TRBV18 to TRBJ1-2; D may be TRBD1 (5 bases). Trimming pared 3 bases from V and 8 bases from J, leaving 13 bases between. The CDR3 runs 13 residues. In germline, CDR1 is KGHSH, CDR2 LQKENI. For the CDR3, the DNA is TGTGCCAGCTCACCTATGGACAATAGAGGCTACACCTTC. Protein product: CASSPMDNRGYTF.

The chain joins TRBV10-3 to TRBJ2-7; 12 bases agree with TRBD1. The V gene end was trimmed by 3 bases and the J gene end by 5 bases; junction bases not matched to a gene: 5. CDR1 and CDR2 (germline): ENHRY, SYGVKD. The length of the CDR3 is 15 residues. This CDR3 reads CAISDPGQGAHEQYF. DNA of the CDR3: TGTGCCATCAGTGATCCGGGACAGGGGGCTCACGAGCAGTACTTC.